Below are 18 T cell receptor beta chains sequenced from a single sample in a study of Tregs in tolerant kidney transplant recipients. Produced via immunoSEQ multiplex PCR; TCRdb's table is partial and in-frame only. The sample gives 120,000 or so clones, roughly nine tenths of which show up once; around 0.6% is in the top ten. What was sequenced was CD4+ T cells from blood. These receptor sequences come from a human donor in good health.

The chain recombines TRBV6-1 with TRBJ2-5, with unresolved D. CDR3 size: 14 residues. Between the trimmed V and J ends, which lost 2 bases and 1 base, there was a span of 8 bases. From germline, CDR1 is MNHNS and CDR2 SASEGT. Written as DNA, the CDR3 is TGTGCCAGCAGTGAACAGCCAACCCAAGAGACCCAGTACTTC. Translating it yields CASSEQPTQETQYF.

The chain recombines TRBV11-1 with TRBJ1-5; D ambiguous. This CDR3 contains 13 residues. The V end lost 5 bases, the J end lost 5 bases, and 10 bases lay between the germline ends. CDR1 is SGHAT, CDR2 FQDESV, per germline (reference sequence). CDR3 sequence: CASSAQIDQPQHF. CDR3 coding DNA: TGTGCCAGCAGCGCCCAGATAGATCAGCCCCAGCATTTT.

V is TRBV4-1 and J is TRBJ2-2; TRBD1 or TRBD2 may be the D gene (6 bases each). Germline CDR1 MGHRA, CDR2 YSYEKL. V shed 2 bases and J shed 5 bases, with 18 bases lying between them. The CDR3 extends over 17 amino acids. In DNA form, the CDR3 reads TGCGCCAGCAGCCAATTTGGGAGGAGGGGGAGGACCGGGGAGCTGTTTTTT. The encoded protein is CASSQFGRRGRTGELFF.

The chain recombines TRBV30 with TRBJ1-5; D perhaps matches TRBD1 (6 bases). This CDR3 has 15 amino acids. The germline gives CDR1 GTSNPN, CDR2 SVGIG (reference sequence). The V end was cut by 2 bases, the J end by 0 bases, with 11 bases between. The DNA for the CDR3 is TGTGCCTGGAGTACCCAGGGGACTAGCAATCAGCCCCAGCATTTT. This sequence encodes CAWSTQGTSNQPQHF.

The chain employs TRBV15 and TRBJ2-7; D not resolved. Trimming removed 1 base at V and 2 bases at J, with 9 bases between. Per the germline V gene, CDR1 is LNHNV and CDR2 is YYDKDF (reference sequence). This CDR3 contains 14 residues. Written as DNA, the CDR3 is TGTGCCACCAGCAGAGCGCAGGAAACCTACGAGCAGTACTTC. Residues: CATSRAQETYEQYF.

The rearrangement uses TRBV4-2 and TRBJ2-1; 13 bases match TRBD2. Per the germline V gene, CDR1 is LGHNA and CDR2 is YNFKEQ. Trimming at V came to 1 base and at J to 8 bases, leaving 14 bases not matched to a gene. This CDR3 region has 19 residues. The CDR3 sequence is CASSQALFMTSGRSDEQFF. For the CDR3, the DNA is TGTGCCAGCAGCCAAGCCCTGTTTATGACTAGCGGGAGGTCCGATGAGCAGTTCTTC.

V and J are TRBV18 and TRBJ1-1; 9 bases match TRBD1. This CDR3 spans 15 amino acids. Germline CDR1 is KGHSH and CDR2 is LQKENI. V lost 4 bases, J lost 4 bases, and 7 bases stayed unmatched. The CDR3 spells CASSRQTGGGTEAFF. CDR3 coding DNA: TGTGCCAGCTCACGACAGACAGGGGGAGGCACTGAAGCTTTCTTT.

About this clone: This sample includes further DNA sequences coding for the same CDR3. The chain employs TRBV15 and TRBJ1-2; D ambiguous. V was shortened by 8 bases and J by 6 bases, with 13 bases between the two germline ends. Germline V gene data show CDR1 as LNHNV and CDR2 as YYDKDF (reference sequence). This CDR3 region has 12 residues. CDR3 sequence: CATSNRGDGYTF. The CDR3 DNA reads as TGTGCCACCTCCAACAGAGGTGATGGCTACACCTTC.

This chain joins TRBV6-1 and TRBJ1-2; D remains unclear. CDR1 MNHNS and CDR2 SASEGT come from the germline V gene. This CDR3 has 13 residues. Trimming stripped 2 bases from V and 1 base from J, with 5 bases between. Here the CDR3 reads CASSENVNYGYTF. DNA for the CDR3: TGTGCCAGCAGTGAAAACGTTAACTATGGCTACACCTTC.

The J gene is TRBJ2-5, the V gene TRBV18, with TRBD2 matching 10 bases. Germline V gene data show CDR1 as KGHSH and CDR2 as LQKENI. The trim removed 0 bases at V and 2 bases at J, leaving 9 bases unmatched. The CDR3 runs 18 residues. In DNA form, the CDR3 reads TGTGCCAGCTCACCACCGGTGGCTAGCGGGAGTCGTCAAGAGACCCAGTACTTC. Translation gives CASSPPVASGSRQETQYF.

The chain carries TRBV5-1 and TRBJ2-5; D possibly uses TRBD1 or TRBD2 (5 bases each). The CDR3 loop spans 14 amino acids. Trimming removed 4 bases from V and 5 bases from J, with 15 bases in between. Germline CDR1 reads SGHRS; CDR2 reads YFSETQ. The CDR3 sequence is CASSRDGARETQYF. In DNA form, the CDR3 reads TGCGCCAGCAGCCGGGACGGGGCTCGCGAGACCCAGTACTTC.

The chain couples TRBV19 to TRBJ2-5; 9 nucleotides match TRBD2. CDR1 is LNHDA and CDR2 is SQIVND in the germline V gene (reference sequence). Trimming took 4 bases from V and 4 from J; bases not matched to a gene: 4. The CDR3 covers 14 residues. In DNA, the CDR3 is TGTGCCAGTAGTAGCGGGAGGGCCGCAGAGACCCAGTACTTC. Protein: CASSSGRAAETQYF.

The J gene is TRBJ1-5, the V gene TRBV5-8; D gene ambiguous. This CDR3 contains 13 residues. The V end was cut by 5 bases, the J end by 0 bases, with 6 bases between. Germline V gene lookup returns CDR1 SGHTS and CDR2 YDEGEE. In DNA, the CDR3 is TGTGCCAGCAGGGAATATAGCAATCAGCCCCAGCATTTT. Amino acids: CASREYSNQPQHF.

The genes are TRBV4-2 and TRBJ2-1, with TRBD2 identical over 8 bases. Unmatched junction bases numbered 9, after V lost 4 bases and J lost 4 bases. Germline lookup yields CDR1 LGHNA and CDR2 YNFKEQ. The CDR3 spans 16 residues. CDR3 loop: CASSPPWASGYNEQFF. As DNA, the CDR3 is TGTGCCAGCAGCCCCCCGTGGGCTAGCGGGTACAATGAGCAGTTCTTC.

This clone was seen only a few times. The chain is built from TRBV4-2 and TRBJ1-2; D uncertain. The CDR3 has 12 residues. The germline CDR1 and CDR2 sequences are LGHNA and YNFKEQ. V lost 4 bases to trimming and J lost 3 bases, with 6 bases between them. The CDR3 reads CASSPSDYGYTF. CDR3 bases: TGTGCCAGCAGCCCCTCGGACTATGGCTACACCTTC.

The chain employs TRBV18 and TRBJ2-4, with TRBD1 identical over 7 bases. Germline CDR1 reads KGHSH; CDR2 reads LQKENI. The ends lost 1 base at V and 6 bases at J; junction bases unmatched: 3. The CDR3 is 14 amino acids. CDR3 residues: CASSPQGAGNIQYF. The CDR3 region has the DNA TGTGCCAGCTCACCACAGGGGGCAGGAAACATTCAGTACTTC.

V is TRBV6-1 and J is TRBJ1-5; TRBD1 matches 9 bases. The CDR3 is made up of 13 amino acids. CDR1 is MNHNS, CDR2 SASEGT, per germline. The ends lost 5 bases at V and 6 bases at J; junction bases unmatched: 2. CDR3 region: CASSTGGGQPQHF. CDR3 nucleotide sequence: TGTGCCAGCAGTACAGGGGGCGGTCAGCCCCAGCATTTT.

The J gene is TRBJ2-2, the V gene TRBV7-8, with a tentative D call TRBD2 (5 bases). V was pared by 6 bases and J by 9 bases, with 11 bases between. The germline V gene has CDR1 SGHVS and CDR2 FQNEAQ. The CDR3 is made up of 12 amino acids. CDR3 in amino acids: CASSLTGRELFF. The CDR3 DNA sequence: TGTGCCAGCAGTTTAACGGGAAGGGAGCTGTTTTTT.